This TCR beta chain originates from a study of T-cell reconstitution after alpha-beta-depleted transplantation in children. It was with unique molecular identifiers that the TCRbeta library was prepared. One entry per CDR3 protein results from TCRdb running MiXCR on the PCR reads. Counted here are 210,000 or so distinct CDR3 sequences, approximately 10% occurring once; the ten biggest clones make up about 6.2%. The CDR3 totals 14 residues. The ends were cut back, 6 bases at V and 0 bases at J, with 12 bases in the middle. The chain has TRBV12-3 or TRBV12-4 and TRBJ2-7, with a tentative D call TRBD1 (6 bases). The TCR comes from a human donor who donated a stem cell graft to a child with acute lymphoblastic leukemia. The material sequenced was PBMCs from the stem cell graft donor, taken from the stem cell graft. In DNA, the CDR3 is TGTGCCAGCAGACTCGGACAGTACTCCTACGAGCAGTACTTC. Amino acids: CASRLGQYSYEQYF.